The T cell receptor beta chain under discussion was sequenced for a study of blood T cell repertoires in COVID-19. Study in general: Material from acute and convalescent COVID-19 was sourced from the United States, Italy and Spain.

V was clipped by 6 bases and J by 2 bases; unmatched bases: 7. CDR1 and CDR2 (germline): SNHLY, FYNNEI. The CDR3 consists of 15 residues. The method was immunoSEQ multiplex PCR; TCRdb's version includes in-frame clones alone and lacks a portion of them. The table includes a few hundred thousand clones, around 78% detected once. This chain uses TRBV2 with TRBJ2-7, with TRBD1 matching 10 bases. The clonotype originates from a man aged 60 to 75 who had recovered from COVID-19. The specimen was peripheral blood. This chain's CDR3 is CASREGQGPTYEQYF. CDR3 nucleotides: TGTGCCAGCAGGGAGGGACAGGGGCCAACCTACGAGCAGTACTTC.